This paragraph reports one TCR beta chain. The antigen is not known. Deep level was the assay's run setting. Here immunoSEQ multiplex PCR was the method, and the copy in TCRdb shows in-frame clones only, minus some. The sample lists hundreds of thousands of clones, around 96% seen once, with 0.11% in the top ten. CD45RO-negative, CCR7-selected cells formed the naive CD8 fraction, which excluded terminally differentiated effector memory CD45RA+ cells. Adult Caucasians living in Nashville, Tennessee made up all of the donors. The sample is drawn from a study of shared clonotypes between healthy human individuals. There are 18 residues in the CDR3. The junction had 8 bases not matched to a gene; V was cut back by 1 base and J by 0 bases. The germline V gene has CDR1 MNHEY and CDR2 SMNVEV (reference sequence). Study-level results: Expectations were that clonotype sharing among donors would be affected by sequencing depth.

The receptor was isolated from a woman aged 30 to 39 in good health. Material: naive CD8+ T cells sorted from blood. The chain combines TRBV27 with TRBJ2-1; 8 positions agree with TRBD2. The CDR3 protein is CASSLLGLAGGSYNEQFF. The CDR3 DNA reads TGTGCCAGCAGTTTATTAGGACTAGCTGGAGGCTCCTACAATGAGCAGTTCTTC.